One TCR beta chain is described in this entry. Antigen unknown. Assay version v3.0 of immunoSEQ was used, and it was run at survey level. Repertoires were generated with immunoSEQ multiplex PCR, while TCRdb's copy carries only in-frame clones and drops some. The sample consists of about 16,000 clones, about 85% of them appearing once. With V trimmed by 4 bases and J by 1 base, 7 bases remained unmatched. The CDR3 contains 16 residues. Germline-derived CDR1 and CDR2 are LGHNA and YNFKEQ. The source of the sample is a study of long-term antiretroviral therapy in people with HIV. Study conclusions and caveats: An increase in diversity followed ART, yet levels stayed below transplant donor controls. On ART adherence, viral resistance or therapy changes, no data were available.

The clonotype comes from a young man with HIV. The chain employs TRBV4-2 and TRBJ2-7, with 10 bases matching TRBD2. The sequences come from unsorted PBMCs, collected around 1.3 years before starting antiretroviral therapy. In DNA form, the CDR3 reads TGTGCCAGCAGCCCGCGGGGAGCGGGGGGGTCCTACGAGCAGTACTTC. Translated, it gives CASSPRGAGGSYEQYF.